The present entry profiles one T cell receptor beta chain with its context. The antigen is unknown. Sequencing used immunoSEQ multiplex PCR; TCRdb keeps in-frame clones, though not all of them. The sample yields some 1,900,000 clones, over 85% seen once. This entry comes from a study of shared clonotypes between healthy human individuals. Study outcomes and limitations: The generation probabilities recorded for non-shared clonotypes fell below those of clonotypes shared by all four donors.

Selected positively for CCR7 and CD45RO-negative, naive CD8 cells excluded terminally differentiated effector memory CD45RA+ cells. This TCR was recovered from a man between 18 and 29 years old in good health. Sample: naive CD8+ T cells sorted from blood.

CDR3 in DNA: TGCAGCGTCCAAGGCCAGGTTCGCACAGATACGCAGTATTTT. It is translated as CSVQGQVRTDTQYF. This chain connects TRBV29-1 to TRBJ2-3; D not certain. This CDR3 region has 14 residues. Germline values: CDR1 SQVTM, CDR2 ANQGSEA. Trimming cost V 6 bases and J 1 base, with 14 bases left between them.